This T cell receptor (beta chain) was recovered during a study of blood T cell dynamics during melanoma immunotherapy. Study observations and caveats: Immune-effector CD8+ cells best matched cell-free DNA CDR3 sequences and were most clonal.

With regard to this clone: Its antigen is undetermined.

Using immunoSEQ multiplex PCR, the repertoire was profiled, and TCRdb retains in-frame clones only, with some absent. The sample yields 15,000 to 20,000 clones, over 90% seen once. Time point of the sample: week 3, after first cycle of checkpoint inhibitor. At 12 weeks after first infusion, RECIST 1.1 defined response for most patients. Per germline, CDR1 MDHEN and CDR2 SYDVKM. Trimming took 4 bases from V and 5 from J; bases not matched to a gene: 3. CDR3 length: 14 residues. The sequenced sample was effector memory CD8+ T cells from blood, obtained from a patient treated with checkpoint blockade. This clonotype was obtained from a human donor with melanoma. The V and J genes are TRBV28 and TRBJ1-5; 9 bases fit TRBD1. Here the CDR3 DNA reads TGTGCCAGCAGTTGGACAGGGGACCATCAGCCCCAGCATTTT. Protein product: CASSWTGDHQPQHF.